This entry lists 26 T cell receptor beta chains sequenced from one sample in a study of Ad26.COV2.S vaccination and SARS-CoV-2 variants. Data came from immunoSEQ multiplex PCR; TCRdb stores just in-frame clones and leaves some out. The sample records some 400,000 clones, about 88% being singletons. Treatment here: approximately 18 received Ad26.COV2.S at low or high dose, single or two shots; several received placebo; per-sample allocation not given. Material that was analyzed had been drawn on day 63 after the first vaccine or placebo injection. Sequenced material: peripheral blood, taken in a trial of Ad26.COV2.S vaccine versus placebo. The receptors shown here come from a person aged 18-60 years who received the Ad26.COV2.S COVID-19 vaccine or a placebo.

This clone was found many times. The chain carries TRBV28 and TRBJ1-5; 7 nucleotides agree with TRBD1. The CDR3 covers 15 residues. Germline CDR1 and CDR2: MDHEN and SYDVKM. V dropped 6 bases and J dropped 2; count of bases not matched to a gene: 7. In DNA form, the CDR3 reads TGTGCCAGCAGGATACAGGGGATGGGCAATCAGCCCCAGCATTTT. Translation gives CASRIQGMGNQPQHF.

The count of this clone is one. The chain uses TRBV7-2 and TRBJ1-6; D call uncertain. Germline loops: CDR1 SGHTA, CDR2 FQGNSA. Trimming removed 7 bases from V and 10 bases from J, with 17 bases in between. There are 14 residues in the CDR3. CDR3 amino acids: CASTSQVLLSPLHF. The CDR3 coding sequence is TGTGCCAGCACCTCCCAGGTTTTGTTATCACCCCTCCACTTT.

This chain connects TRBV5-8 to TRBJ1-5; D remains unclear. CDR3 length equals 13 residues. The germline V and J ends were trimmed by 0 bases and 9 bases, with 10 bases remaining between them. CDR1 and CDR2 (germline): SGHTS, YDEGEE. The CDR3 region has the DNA TGTGCCAGCAGCTTGGATGATAGGTGGCCCCAGCATTTT. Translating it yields CASSLDDRWPQHF.

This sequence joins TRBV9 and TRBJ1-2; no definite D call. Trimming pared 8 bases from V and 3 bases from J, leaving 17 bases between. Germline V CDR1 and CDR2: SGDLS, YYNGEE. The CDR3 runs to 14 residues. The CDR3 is CARSRDDPYYGYTF. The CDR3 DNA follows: TGTGCCAGATCCCGGGATGATCCCTACTATGGCTACACCTTC.

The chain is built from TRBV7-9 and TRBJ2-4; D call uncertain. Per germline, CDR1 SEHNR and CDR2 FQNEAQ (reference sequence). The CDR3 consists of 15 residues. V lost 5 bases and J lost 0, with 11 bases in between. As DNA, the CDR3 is TGTGCCAGCAGCAATTCTGAGCTAGCCAAAAACATTCAGTACTTC. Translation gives CASSNSELAKNIQYF. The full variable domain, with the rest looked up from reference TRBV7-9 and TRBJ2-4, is DTGVSQNPRHKITKRGQNVTFRCDPISEHNRLYWYRQTLGQGPEFLTYFQNEAQLEKSRLLSDRFSAERPKGSFSTLEIQRTEQGDSAMYLCASSNSELAKNIQYFGAGTRLSVL.

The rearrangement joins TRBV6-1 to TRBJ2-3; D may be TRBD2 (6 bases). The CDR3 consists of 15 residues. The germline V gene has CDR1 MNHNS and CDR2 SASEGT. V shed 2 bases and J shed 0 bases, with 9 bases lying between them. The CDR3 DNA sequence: TGTGCCAGCAGTGAATTTCGGGGGAGCACAGATACGCAGTATTTT. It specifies CASSEFRGSTDTQYF.

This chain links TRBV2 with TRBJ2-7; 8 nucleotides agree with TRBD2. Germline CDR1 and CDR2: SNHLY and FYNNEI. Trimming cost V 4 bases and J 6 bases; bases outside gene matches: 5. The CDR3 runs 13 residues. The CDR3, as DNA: TGTGCCAGCAGTGCGGGACTAGGTTCCGAGCAGTACTTC. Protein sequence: CASSAGLGSEQYF.

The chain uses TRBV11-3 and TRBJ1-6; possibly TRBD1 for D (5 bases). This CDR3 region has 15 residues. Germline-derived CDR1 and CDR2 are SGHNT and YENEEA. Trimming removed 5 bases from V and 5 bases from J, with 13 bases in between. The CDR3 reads CASSPREGNNSPLHF. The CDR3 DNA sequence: TGTGCCAGCAGCCCGAGGGAGGGGAATAATTCACCCCTCCACTTT.

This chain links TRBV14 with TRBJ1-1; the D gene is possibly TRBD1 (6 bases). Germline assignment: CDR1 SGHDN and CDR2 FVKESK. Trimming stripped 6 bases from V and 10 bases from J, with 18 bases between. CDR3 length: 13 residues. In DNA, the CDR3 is TGTGCCAGCAGTTACCCGGGGGGCCGCGGAGCTTTCTTT. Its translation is CASSYPGGRGAFF. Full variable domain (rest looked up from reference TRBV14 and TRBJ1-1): EAGVTQFPSHSVIEKGQTVTLRCDPISGHDNLYWYRRVMGKEIKFLLHFVKESKQDESGMPNNRFLAERTGGTYSTLKVQPAELEDSGVYFCASSYPGGRGAFFGQGTRLTVV.

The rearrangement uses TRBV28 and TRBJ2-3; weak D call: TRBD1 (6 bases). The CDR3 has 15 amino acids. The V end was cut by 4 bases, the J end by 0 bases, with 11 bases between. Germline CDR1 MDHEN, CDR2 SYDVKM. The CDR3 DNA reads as TGTGCCAGCAGTTCACAGGGTTCTAGCACAGATACGCAGTATTTT. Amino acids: CASSSQGSSTDTQYF.

The CDR3 DNA is TGTGCCAGCAGGCAGGGACAGGGTTCTTTCTTT. This translates into CASRQGQGSFF. The V and J genes are TRBV12-3 or TRBV12-4 and TRBJ1-1; 9 bases agree with TRBD1. J lost 12 bases, V lost 6 bases, and 5 bases had no gene match. The CDR3 loop spans 11 amino acids.

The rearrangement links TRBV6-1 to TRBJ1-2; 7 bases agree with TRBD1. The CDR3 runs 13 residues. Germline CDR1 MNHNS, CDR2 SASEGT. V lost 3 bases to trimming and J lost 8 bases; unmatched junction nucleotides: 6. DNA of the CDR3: TGTGCCAGCAGTGACGTCGGGACAGCCGGCTACACCTTC. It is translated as CASSDVGTAGYTF.

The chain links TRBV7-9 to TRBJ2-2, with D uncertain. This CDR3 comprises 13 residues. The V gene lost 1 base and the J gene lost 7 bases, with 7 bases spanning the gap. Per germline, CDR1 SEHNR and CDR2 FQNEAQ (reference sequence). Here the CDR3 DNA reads TGTGCCAGCAGCTTAGTATTGGGCGGGGAGCTGTTTTTT. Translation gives CASSLVLGGELFF.

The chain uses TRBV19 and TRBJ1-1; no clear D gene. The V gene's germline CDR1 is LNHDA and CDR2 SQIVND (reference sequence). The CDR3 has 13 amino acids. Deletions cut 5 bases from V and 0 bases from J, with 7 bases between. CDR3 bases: TGTGCCAGTAGTTCCGGGATGAACACTGAAGCTTTCTTT. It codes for CASSSGMNTEAFF.

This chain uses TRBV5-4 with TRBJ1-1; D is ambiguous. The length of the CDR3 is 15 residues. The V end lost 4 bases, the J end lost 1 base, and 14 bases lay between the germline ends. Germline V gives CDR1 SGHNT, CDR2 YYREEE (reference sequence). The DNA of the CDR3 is TGTGCCAGCAGCCTGGCTCCCCCGAAGAACACTGAAGCTTTCTTT. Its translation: CASSLAPPKNTEAFF. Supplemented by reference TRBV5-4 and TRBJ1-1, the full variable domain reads ETGVTQSPTHLIKTRGQQVTLRCSSQSGHNTVSWYQQALGQGPQFIFQYYREEENGRGNFPPRFSGLQFPNYSSELNVNALELDDSALYLCASSLAPPKNTEAFFGQGTRLTVV.

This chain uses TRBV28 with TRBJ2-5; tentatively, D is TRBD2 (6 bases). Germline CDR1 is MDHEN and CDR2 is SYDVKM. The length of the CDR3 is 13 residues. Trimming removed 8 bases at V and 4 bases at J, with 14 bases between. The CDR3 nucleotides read TGTGCCAGCTCATCACAGCGGGTAGAGACCCAGTACTTC. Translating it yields CASSSQRVETQYF.

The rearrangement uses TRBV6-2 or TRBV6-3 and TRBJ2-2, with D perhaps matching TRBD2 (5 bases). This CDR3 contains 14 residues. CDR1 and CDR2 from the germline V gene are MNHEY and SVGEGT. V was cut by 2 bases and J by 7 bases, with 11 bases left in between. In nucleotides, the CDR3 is TGTGCCAGCAGTTACAATACGGGGTTCGGGGAGCTGTTTTTT. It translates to CASSYNTGFGELFF.

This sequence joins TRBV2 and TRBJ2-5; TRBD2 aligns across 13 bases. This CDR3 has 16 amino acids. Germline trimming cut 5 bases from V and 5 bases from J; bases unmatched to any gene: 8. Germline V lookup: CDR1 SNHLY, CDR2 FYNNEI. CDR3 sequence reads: CASSPVGLAGLETQYF. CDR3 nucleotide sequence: TGTGCCAGCAGTCCAGTGGGACTAGCGGGATTGGAGACCCAGTACTTC.

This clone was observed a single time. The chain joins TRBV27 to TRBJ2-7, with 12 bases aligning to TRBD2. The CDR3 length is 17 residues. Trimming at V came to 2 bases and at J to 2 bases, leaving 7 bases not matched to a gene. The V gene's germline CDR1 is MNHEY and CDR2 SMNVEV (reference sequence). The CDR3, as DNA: TGTGCCAGCAGTTTACGCACTAGCGGGGGGATACCCTACGAGCAGTACTTC. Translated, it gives CASSLRTSGGIPYEQYF.

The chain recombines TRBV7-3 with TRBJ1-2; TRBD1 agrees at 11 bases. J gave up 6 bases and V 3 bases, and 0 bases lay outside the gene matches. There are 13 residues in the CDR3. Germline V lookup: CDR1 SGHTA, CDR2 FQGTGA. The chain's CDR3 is CASSLDRGHGYTF. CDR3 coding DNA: TGTGCCAGCAGCTTGGACAGGGGGCATGGCTACACCTTC. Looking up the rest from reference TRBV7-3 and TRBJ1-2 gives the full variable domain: GAGVSQTPSNKVTEKGKYVELRCDPISGHTALYWYRQSLGQGPEFLIYFQGTGAADDSGLPNDRFFAVRPEGSVSTLKIQRTERGDSAVYLCASSLDRGHGYTFGSGTRLTVV.

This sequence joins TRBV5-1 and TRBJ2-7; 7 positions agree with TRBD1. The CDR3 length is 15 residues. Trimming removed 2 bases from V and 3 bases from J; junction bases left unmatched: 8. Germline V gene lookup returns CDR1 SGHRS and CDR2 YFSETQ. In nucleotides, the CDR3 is TGCGCCAGCAGCTTTCGTGGGACAGAGTACTACGAGCAGTACTTC. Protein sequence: CASSFRGTEYYEQYF.

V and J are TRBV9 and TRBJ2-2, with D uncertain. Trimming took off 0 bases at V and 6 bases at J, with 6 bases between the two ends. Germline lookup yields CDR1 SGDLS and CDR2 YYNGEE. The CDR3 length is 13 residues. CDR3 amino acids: CASSVVWAGELFF. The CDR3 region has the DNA TGTGCCAGCAGCGTAGTTTGGGCCGGGGAGCTGTTTTTT.

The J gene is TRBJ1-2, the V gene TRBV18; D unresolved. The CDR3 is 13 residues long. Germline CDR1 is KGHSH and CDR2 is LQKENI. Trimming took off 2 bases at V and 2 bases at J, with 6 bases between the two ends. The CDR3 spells CASSPNVNYGYTF. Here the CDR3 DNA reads TGTGCCAGCTCACCAAATGTCAACTATGGCTACACCTTC.

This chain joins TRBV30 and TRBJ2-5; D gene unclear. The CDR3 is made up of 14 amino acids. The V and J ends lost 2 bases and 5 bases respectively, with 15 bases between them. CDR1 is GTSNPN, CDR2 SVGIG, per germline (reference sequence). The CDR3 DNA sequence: TGTGCCTGGAGTAGTGGTAGCTTTTTGGAGACCCAGTACTTC. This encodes CAWSSGSFLETQYF.

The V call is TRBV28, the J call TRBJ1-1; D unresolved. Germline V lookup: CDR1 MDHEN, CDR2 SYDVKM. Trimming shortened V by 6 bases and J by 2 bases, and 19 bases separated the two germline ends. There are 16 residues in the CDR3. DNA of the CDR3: TGTGCCAGCAGCCGACCCCGTTCGGGCGGAAACACTGAAGCTTTCTTT. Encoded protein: CASSRPRSGGNTEAFF.

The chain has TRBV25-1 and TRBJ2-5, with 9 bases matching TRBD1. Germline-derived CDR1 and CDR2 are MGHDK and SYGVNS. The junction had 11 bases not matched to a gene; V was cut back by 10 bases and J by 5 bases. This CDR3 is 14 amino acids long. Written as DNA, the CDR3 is TGTGCCACCGGACAGGGGAATATTGCGGAGACCCAGTACTTC. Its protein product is CATGQGNIAETQYF.